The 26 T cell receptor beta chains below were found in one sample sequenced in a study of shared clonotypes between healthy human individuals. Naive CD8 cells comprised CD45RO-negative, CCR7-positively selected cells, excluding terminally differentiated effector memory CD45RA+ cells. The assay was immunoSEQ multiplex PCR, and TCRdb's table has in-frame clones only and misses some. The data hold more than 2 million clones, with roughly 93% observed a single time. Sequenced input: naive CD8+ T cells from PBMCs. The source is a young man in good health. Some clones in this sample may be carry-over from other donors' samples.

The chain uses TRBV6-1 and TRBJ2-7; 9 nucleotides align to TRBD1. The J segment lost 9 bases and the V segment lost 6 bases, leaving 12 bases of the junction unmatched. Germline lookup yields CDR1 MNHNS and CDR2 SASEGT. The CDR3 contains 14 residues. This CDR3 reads CASREPGQGSVQYF. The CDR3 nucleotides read TGTGCCAGCAGAGAACCGGGACAGGGATCGGTGCAGTACTTC.

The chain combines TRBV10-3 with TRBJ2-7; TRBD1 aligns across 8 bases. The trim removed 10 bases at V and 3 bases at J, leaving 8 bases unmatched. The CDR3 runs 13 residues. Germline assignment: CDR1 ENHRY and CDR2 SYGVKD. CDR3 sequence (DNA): TGTGCCACCACGGACAGGGTAGACTACGAGCAGTACTTC. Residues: CATTDRVDYEQYF.

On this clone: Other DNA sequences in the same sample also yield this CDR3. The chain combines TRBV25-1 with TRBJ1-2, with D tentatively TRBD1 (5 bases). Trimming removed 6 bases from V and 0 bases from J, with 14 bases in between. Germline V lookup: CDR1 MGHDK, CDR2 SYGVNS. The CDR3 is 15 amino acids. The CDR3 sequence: CASSGSAGPNYGYTF. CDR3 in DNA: TGTGCCAGCAGCGGGTCGGCAGGGCCTAACTATGGCTACACCTTC.

The CDR3, as DNA: TGTGCCAGCACCTCCACCCCAGGGATTGGGGAGCTGTTTTTT. It specifies CASTSTPGIGELFF. V usage is TRBV6-5 and J usage is TRBJ2-2, with D perhaps TRBD1 (5 bases). CDR1 MNHEY and CDR2 SVGAGI come from the germline V gene. V was trimmed by 7 bases and J by 8 bases, leaving 17 bases between them. The CDR3 consists of 14 residues.

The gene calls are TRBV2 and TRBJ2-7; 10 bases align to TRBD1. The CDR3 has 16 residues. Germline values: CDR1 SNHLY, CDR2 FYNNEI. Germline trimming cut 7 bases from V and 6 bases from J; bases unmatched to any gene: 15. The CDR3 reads CASKRGAGTGVPEQYF. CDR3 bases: TGTGCCAGCAAAAGGGGGGCCGGGACAGGGGTCCCCGAGCAGTACTTC.

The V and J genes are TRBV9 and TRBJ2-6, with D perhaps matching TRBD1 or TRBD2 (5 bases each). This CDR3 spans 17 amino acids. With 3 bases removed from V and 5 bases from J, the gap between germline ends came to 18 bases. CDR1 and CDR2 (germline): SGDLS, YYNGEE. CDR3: CASSANHGGSWANVLTF. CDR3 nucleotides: TGTGCCAGCAGCGCAAACCATGGGGGATCTTGGGCCAACGTCCTGACTTTC. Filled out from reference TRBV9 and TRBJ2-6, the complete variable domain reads DSGVTQTPKHLITATGQRVTLRCSPRSGDLSVYWYQQSLDQGLQFLIQYYNGEERAKGNILERFSAQQFPDLHSELNLSSLELGDSALYFCASSANHGGSWANVLTFGAGSRLTVL.

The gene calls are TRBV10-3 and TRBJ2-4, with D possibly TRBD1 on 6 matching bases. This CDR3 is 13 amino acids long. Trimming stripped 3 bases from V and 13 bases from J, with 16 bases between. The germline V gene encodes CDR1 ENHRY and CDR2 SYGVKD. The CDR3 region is CAISDLDRQMQYF. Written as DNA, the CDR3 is TGTGCCATCAGTGACCTAGACAGGCAGATGCAGTACTTC.

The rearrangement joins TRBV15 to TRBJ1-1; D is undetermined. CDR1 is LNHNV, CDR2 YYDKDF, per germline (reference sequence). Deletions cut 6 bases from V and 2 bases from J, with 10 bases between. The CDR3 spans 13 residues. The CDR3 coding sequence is TGTGCCACCAGGGAGGGCTTAAACACTGAAGCTTTCTTT. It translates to CATREGLNTEAFF.

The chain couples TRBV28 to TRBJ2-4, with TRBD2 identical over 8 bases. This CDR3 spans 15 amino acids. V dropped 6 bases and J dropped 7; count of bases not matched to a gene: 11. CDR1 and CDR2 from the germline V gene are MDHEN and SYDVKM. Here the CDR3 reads CASSLSGGGRNIQYF. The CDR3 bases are TGTGCCAGCAGCCTAAGTGGGGGCGGGAGGAACATTCAGTACTTC.

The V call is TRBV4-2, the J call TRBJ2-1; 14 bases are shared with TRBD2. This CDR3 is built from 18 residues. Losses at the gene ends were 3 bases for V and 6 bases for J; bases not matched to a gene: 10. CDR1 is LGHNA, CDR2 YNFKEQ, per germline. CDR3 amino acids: CASSHGLAGGAEGNEQFF. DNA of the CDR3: TGTGCCAGCAGCCATGGACTAGCGGGAGGTGCTGAGGGCAATGAGCAGTTCTTC.

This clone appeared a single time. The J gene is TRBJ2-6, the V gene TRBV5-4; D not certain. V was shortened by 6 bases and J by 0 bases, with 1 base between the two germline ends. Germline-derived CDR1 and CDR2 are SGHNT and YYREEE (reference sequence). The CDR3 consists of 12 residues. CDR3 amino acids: CASNSGANVLTF. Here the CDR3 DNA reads TGTGCCAGCAACTCTGGGGCCAACGTCCTGACTTTC.

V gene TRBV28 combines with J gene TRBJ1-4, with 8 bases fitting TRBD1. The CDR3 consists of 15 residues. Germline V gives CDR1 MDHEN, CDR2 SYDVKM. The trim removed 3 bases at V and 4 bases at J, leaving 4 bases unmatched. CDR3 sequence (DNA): TGTGCCAGCAGTTTGGAGGACAGGGTTAATGAAAAACTGTTTTTT. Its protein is CASSLEDRVNEKLFF.

DNA for the CDR3: TGTGCCAGCAGCTCTGGGGTTCTTGGTGAGCAGTTCTTC. The encoded protein is CASSSGVLGEQFF. The genes are TRBV5-6 and TRBJ2-1, with D uncertain. Germline V gene sequence: CDR1 SGHDT, CDR2 YYEEEE. This CDR3 is 13 amino acids long. V was clipped by 3 bases and J by 9 bases, with 13 bases between them.

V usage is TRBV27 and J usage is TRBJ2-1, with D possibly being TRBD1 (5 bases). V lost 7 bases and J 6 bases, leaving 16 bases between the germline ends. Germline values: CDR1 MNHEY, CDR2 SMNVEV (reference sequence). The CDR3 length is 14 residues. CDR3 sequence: CASNEQAQVNEQFF. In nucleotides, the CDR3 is TGTGCCAGCAACGAACAGGCTCAGGTCAATGAGCAGTTCTTC.

CDR3 bases: TGTGCCCAGGGGGATTCCAACCTAATCTCACAGGGTACGCAGTATTTT. It codes for CAQGDSNLISQGTQYF. The chain is built from TRBV5-4 and TRBJ2-3, with TRBD1 matching over 7 bases. The CDR3 contains 16 residues. The J segment lost 8 bases and the V segment lost 10 bases, leaving 22 bases of the junction unmatched. Germline assignment: CDR1 SGHNT and CDR2 YYREEE (reference sequence).

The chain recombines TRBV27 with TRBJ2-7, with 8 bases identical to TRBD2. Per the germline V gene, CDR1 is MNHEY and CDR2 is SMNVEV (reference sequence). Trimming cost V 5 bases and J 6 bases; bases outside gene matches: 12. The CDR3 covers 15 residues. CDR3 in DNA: TGTGCCAGCAGTCCCCGGGAGGGGCGCCTCCTCGAGCAGTACTTC. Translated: CASSPREGRLLEQYF.

The CDR3 here is CASSLSEGQEQYF. CDR3 bases: TGCGCCAGCAGCCTCTCCGAAGGACAGGAACAGTACTTC. The chain links TRBV4-3 to TRBJ2-7; TRBD1 matches at 7 bases. The CDR3 runs to 13 residues. V dropped 4 bases and J dropped 10; count of bases not matched to a gene: 10. Germline CDR1 and CDR2: LGHNA and YSLEER.

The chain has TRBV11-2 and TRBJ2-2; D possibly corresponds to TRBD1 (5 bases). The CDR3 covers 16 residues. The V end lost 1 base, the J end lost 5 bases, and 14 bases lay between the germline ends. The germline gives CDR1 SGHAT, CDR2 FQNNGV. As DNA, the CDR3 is TGTGCCAGCAGCTTAGTGCTGCCAAAGGGGACCGGGGAGCTGTTTTTT. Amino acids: CASSLVLPKGTGELFF.

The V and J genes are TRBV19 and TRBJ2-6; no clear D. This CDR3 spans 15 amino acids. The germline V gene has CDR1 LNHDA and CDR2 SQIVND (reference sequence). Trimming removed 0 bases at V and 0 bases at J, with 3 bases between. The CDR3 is CASSIDHSGANVLTF. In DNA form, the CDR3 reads TGTGCCAGTAGTATAGATCACTCTGGGGCCAACGTCCTGACTTTC. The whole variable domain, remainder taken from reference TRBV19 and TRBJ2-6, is DGGITQSPKYLFRKEGQNVTLSCEQNLNHDAMYWYRQDPGQGLRLIYYSQIVNDFQKGDIAEGYSVSREKKESFPLTVTSAQKNPTAFYLCASSIDHSGANVLTFGAGSRLTVL.

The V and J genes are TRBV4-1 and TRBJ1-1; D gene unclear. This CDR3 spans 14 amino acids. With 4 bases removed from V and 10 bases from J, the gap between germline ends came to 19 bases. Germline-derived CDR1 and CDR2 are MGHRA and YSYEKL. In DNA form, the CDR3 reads TGCGCCAGCAGCCGGCGGGAAACCCTCGATCGAGCTTTCTTT. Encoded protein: CASSRRETLDRAFF.

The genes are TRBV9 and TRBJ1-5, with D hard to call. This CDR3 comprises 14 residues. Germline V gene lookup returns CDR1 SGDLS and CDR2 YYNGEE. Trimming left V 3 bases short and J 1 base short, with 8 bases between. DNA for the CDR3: TGTGCCAGCAGCGACTTCGGGAGCAATCAGCCCCAGCATTTT. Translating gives CASSDFGSNQPQHF.

CDR3 region: CASSEQDYQPQHF. CDR3 DNA: TGTGCCAGCAGCGAACAGGATTATCAGCCCCAGCATTTT. This rearrangement joins TRBV2 to TRBJ1-5; perhaps TRBD1 as D (5 bases). V gave up 6 bases and J gave up 5 bases, with 11 bases separating them. Germline V lookup: CDR1 SNHLY, CDR2 FYNNEI. CDR3 length: 13 amino acids.

The CDR3 DNA sequence: TGTGCCAGCAGCTTGGCCGCTCAGGGCCCAACAGAAGCTTTCTTT. Residues: CASSLAAQGPTEAFF. V is TRBV5-4 and J is TRBJ1-1; a weak D match, TRBD1 (5 bases). Germline CDR1 reads SGHNT; CDR2 reads YYREEE (reference sequence). V lost 0 bases and J 8 bases, leaving 17 bases between the germline ends. The CDR3 length is 15 residues.

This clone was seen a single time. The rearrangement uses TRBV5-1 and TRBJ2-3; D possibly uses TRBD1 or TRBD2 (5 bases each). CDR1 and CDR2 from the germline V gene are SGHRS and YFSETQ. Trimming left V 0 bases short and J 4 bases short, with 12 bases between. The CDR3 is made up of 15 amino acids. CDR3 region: CASSLGPGLADTQYF. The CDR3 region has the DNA TGCGCCAGCAGCTTGGGGCCGGGGCTGGCAGATACGCAGTATTTT. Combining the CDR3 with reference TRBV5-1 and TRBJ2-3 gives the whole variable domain KAGVTQTPRYLIKTRGQQVTLSCSPISGHRSVSWYQQTPGQGLQFLFEYFSETQRNKGNFPGRFSGRQFSNSRSEMNVSTLELGDSALYLCASSLGPGLADTQYFGPGTRLTVL.

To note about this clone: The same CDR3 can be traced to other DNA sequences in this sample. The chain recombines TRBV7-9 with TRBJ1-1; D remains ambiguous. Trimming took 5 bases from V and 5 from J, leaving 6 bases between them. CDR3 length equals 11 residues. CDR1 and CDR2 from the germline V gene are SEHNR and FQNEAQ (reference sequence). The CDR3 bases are TGTGCCAGCAGCCCCGGGACTGAAGCTTTCTTT. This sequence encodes CASSPGTEAFF.

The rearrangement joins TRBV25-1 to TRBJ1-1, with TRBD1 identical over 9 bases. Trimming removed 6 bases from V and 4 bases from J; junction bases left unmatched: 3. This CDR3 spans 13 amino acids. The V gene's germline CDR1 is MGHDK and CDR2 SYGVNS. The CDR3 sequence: CASRTGGGTEAFF. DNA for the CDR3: TGTGCCAGCAGGACAGGGGGTGGCACTGAAGCTTTCTTT.